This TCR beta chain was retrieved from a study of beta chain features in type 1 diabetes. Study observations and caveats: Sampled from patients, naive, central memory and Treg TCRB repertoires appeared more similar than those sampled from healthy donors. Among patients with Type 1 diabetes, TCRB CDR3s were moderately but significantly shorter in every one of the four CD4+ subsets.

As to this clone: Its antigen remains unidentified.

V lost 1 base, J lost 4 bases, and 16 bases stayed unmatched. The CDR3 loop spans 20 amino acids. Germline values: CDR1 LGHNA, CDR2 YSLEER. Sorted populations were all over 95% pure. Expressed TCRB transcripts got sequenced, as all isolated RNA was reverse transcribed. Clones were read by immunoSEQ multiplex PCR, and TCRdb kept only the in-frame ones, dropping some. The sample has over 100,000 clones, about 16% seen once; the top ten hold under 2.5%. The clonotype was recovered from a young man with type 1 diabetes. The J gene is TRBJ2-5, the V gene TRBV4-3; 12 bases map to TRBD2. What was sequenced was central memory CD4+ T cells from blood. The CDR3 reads CASSQVASGGASHNGETQYF. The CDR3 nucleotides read TGCGCCAGCAGCCAAGTAGCTAGCGGGGGGGCCTCCCATAACGGAGAGACCCAGTACTTC.